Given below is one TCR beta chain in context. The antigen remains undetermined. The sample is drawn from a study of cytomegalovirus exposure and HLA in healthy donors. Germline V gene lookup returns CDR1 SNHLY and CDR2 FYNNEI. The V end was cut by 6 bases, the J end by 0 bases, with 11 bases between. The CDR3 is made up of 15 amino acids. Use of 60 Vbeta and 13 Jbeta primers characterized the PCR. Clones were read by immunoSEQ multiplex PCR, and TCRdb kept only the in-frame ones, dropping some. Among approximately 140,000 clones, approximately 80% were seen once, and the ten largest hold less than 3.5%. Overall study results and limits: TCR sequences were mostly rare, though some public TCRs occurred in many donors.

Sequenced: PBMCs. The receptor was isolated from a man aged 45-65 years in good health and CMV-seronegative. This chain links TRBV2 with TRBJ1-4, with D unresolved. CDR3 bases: TGTGCCAGCAGGTTCGGTGATTCAACTAATGAAAAACTGTTTTTT. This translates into CASRFGDSTNEKLFF.